This passage covers 26 T cell receptor beta chains from one sample sequenced in a study of blood T cell repertoires in COVID-19. Repertoires were generated with immunoSEQ multiplex PCR, while TCRdb's copy carries only in-frame clones and drops some. There are roughly 250,000 clones in the sample; approximately 78% occur only once, and around an eighth lies in the top ten. The material sequenced was peripheral blood. These TCRs come from a woman aged 60-75 years with active or convalescent COVID-19.

The V call is TRBV15, the J call TRBJ1-1, with TRBD1 matching over 9 bases. The trim removed 2 bases at V and 1 base at J, leaving 2 bases unmatched. The CDR3 runs to 15 residues. The germline CDR1 and CDR2 sequences are LNHNV and YYDKDF (reference sequence). CDR3 region: CATSRNRGQNTEAFF. In DNA form, the CDR3 reads TGTGCCACCAGCAGAAACAGGGGGCAGAACACTGAAGCTTTCTTT.

This chain uses TRBV12-3 or TRBV12-4 with TRBJ1-1; D is ambiguous. Deletions cut 0 bases from V and 3 bases from J, with 5 bases between. The CDR3 length is 13 residues. The CDR3 here is CASSLAPDTEAFF. CDR3 nucleotides: TGTGCCAGCAGTTTAGCCCCAGACACTGAAGCTTTCTTT.

In the case of this clone: The identical CDR3 is also encoded by other nucleotide sequences in the sample. The chain combines TRBV6-5 with TRBJ1-4; TRBD1 might be the D (6 bases). Trimming took 3 bases from V and 1 from J, leaving 9 bases between them. CDR1 and CDR2 (germline): MNHEY, SVGAGI. CDR3 length: 15 residues. The CDR3 loop reads CASSYTTGTNEKLFF. DNA of the CDR3: TGTGCCAGCAGTTATACGACAGGAACTAATGAAAAACTGTTTTTT.

The chain recombines TRBV11-2 with TRBJ2-5; 9 bases map to TRBD1. The CDR3 runs 15 residues. Trimming cost V 2 bases and J 2 bases; bases outside gene matches: 3. The germline CDR1 and CDR2 sequences are SGHAT and FQNNGV. The CDR3 spells CASSLWTGVQETQYF. As DNA, the CDR3 is TGTGCCAGCAGCTTATGGACAGGGGTACAAGAGACCCAGTACTTC.

As to this clone: The same CDR3 also results from other DNA sequences found in this sample. V is TRBV5-1 and J is TRBJ2-5; a possible D gene is TRBD1 (6 bases). CDR3 length equals 15 residues. Per germline, CDR1 SGHRS and CDR2 YFSETQ. Deletions cut 3 bases from V and 1 base from J, with 13 bases between. The CDR3 protein is CASSSTGTLQETQYF. CDR3 sequence (DNA): TGCGCCAGCAGCTCAACCGGGACACTCCAAGAGACCCAGTACTTC.

V and J are TRBV27 and TRBJ2-4, with a weak D call TRBD1 (5 bases). The length of the CDR3 is 17 residues. The germline V and J ends were trimmed by 3 bases and 0 bases, with 15 bases remaining between them. Germline V lookup: CDR1 MNHEY, CDR2 SMNVEV (reference sequence). CDR3: CASSLGPPQIAKNIQYF. CDR3 in DNA: TGTGCCAGCAGTTTGGGGCCTCCCCAAATAGCCAAAAACATTCAGTACTTC.

CDR3 sequence: CASSQSLSPGQLYNEQFF. The CDR3 bases are TGCGCCAGCAGTCAATCATTGAGTCCGGGACAGCTTTACAATGAGCAGTTCTTC. The chain is built from TRBV23-1 and TRBJ2-1; TRBD1 aligns across 7 bases. TRBV23-1 is identified as an open reading frame with a role that is uncertain. The CDR3 consists of 18 residues. V lost 0 bases to trimming and J lost 4 bases; unmatched junction nucleotides: 12.

The count of this clone is one. The gene calls are TRBV27 and TRBJ2-3, with D possibly being TRBD2 (6 bases). Germline V lookup: CDR1 MNHEY, CDR2 SMNVEV (reference sequence). V lost 6 bases, J lost 5 bases, and 9 bases lay in between. The CDR3 runs to 12 residues. CDR3 nucleotide sequence: TGTGCCAGCAGGCGGGACGGAGATACGCAGTATTTT. It translates to CASRRDGDTQYF.

This clone was seen a single time. This rearrangement joins TRBV19 to TRBJ2-3, with 7 bases matching TRBD1. Looked up from germline, CDR1 is LNHDA and CDR2 is SQIVND (reference sequence). The V and J ends lost 4 bases and 4 bases, in that order; junction bases with no gene match: 2. The CDR3 covers 13 residues. The CDR3 sequence: CASSTQGADTQYF. CDR3 nucleotides: TGTGCCAGTAGTACCCAGGGGGCAGATACGCAGTATTTT.

The chain couples TRBV15 to TRBJ1-2; TRBD1 might be the D (5 bases). Trimming removed 0 bases from V and 1 base from J, with 9 bases in between. The germline V gene has CDR1 LNHNV and CDR2 YYDKDF (reference sequence). This CDR3 region has 15 residues. CDR3 sequence (DNA): TGTGCCACCAGCAGAGATAGGGGACTTAACTATGGCTACACCTTC. Translating it yields CATSRDRGLNYGYTF.

This clone occurred once. The rearrangement uses TRBV10-3 and TRBJ1-2, with D unclear. The CDR3 length is 14 residues. CDR1 is ENHRY and CDR2 is SYGVKD in the germline V gene. Between the trimmed V and J ends, which lost 7 bases and 4 bases, there was a span of 16 bases. The CDR3 protein is CAITMVPSGYGYTF. CDR3 sequence (DNA): TGTGCCATCACCATGGTCCCAAGCGGCTATGGCTACACCTTC.

The chain employs TRBV10-3 and TRBJ2-1; TRBD1 matches at 10 bases. Germline CDR1 reads ENHRY; CDR2 reads SYGVKD. This CDR3 is built from 15 residues. V lost 5 bases, J lost 2 bases, and 3 bases stayed unmatched. The CDR3 DNA reads as TGTGCCATCAGTTCGACAGGGGGCACCTACAATGAGCAGTTCTTC. This sequence encodes CAISSTGGTYNEQFF.

The chain carries TRBV11-2 and TRBJ1-4, with D perhaps matching TRBD1 (5 bases). The CDR3 has 16 amino acids. Germline loops: CDR1 SGHAT, CDR2 FQNNGV. V shed 4 bases and J shed 6 bases, with 18 bases lying between them. The CDR3 bases are TGTGCCAGCAGCTCTTCCTTCGAGACGGGGGATGAAAAACTGTTTTTT. The encoded protein is CASSSSFETGDEKLFF.

V and J are TRBV7-9 and TRBJ1-1; 11 nucleotides align to TRBD1. The CDR3 sequence is 18 residues long. Unmatched junction bases numbered 9, after V lost 3 bases and J lost 0 bases. CDR1 and CDR2 (germline): SEHNR, FQNEAQ (reference sequence). The CDR3 bases are TGTGCCAGCAGCTTTCCCGGGACAGGGGGAAGTATGAACACTGAAGCTTTCTTT. It translates to CASSFPGTGGSMNTEAFF.

The chain carries TRBV2 and TRBJ1-1; 9 bases line up with TRBD1. The CDR3 covers 14 residues. The germline CDR1 and CDR2 sequences are SNHLY and FYNNEI. V was pared by 7 bases and J by 5 bases, with 8 bases of the junction left unmatched. This chain's CDR3 is CASTTGTGRTEAFF. The CDR3 DNA reads as TGTGCCAGCACAACCGGGACAGGGAGAACTGAAGCTTTCTTT. Full variable domain (remainder filled in from reference TRBV2 and TRBJ1-1): EPEVTQTPSHQVTQMGQEVILRCVPISNHLYFYWYRQILGQKVEFLVSFYNNEISEKSEIFDDQFSVERPDGSNFTLKIRSTKLEDSAMYFCASTTGTGRTEAFFGQGTRLTVV.

The chain has TRBV2 and TRBJ1-5, with 7 nucleotides matching TRBD1. With V trimmed by 7 bases and J by 6 bases, 3 bases remained unmatched. The CDR3 sequence is 12 residues long. Germline lookup yields CDR1 SNHLY and CDR2 FYNNEI. CDR3 sequence (DNA): TGTGCCAGCACGACAGGGACTCAGCCCCAGCATTTT. Translation: CASTTGTQPQHF.

This chain links TRBV6-6 with TRBJ2-7; tentative D call: TRBD1 (5 bases). Germline V gene lookup returns CDR1 MNHNY and CDR2 SVGAGI (reference sequence). The CDR3 extends over 13 amino acids. The V end was cut by 7 bases, the J end by 2 bases, with 12 bases between. CDR3 DNA sequence: TGTGCCAGCACCAGGGATCCTACCTACGAGCAGTACTTC. It specifies CASTRDPTYEQYF.

The rearrangement uses TRBV28 and TRBJ1-2; TRBD1 agrees at 9 bases. The CDR3 is 16 residues long. Germline CDR1 MDHEN, CDR2 SYDVKM. Trimming cost V 2 bases and J 7 bases; bases outside gene matches: 11. CDR3 protein: CASSLRGTGSFSGYTF. In DNA form, the CDR3 reads TGTGCCAGCAGTTTAAGGGGGACAGGGTCATTCTCTGGCTACACCTTC.

Concerning this clone: The sample has other DNA sequences that encode this CDR3 too. V is TRBV3-1 (or the pseudogene TRBV3-2) and J is TRBJ2-5; TRBD2 is a possible D gene (6 bases). Germline assignment: CDR1 LGHDT and CDR2 YNNKEL (reference sequence). This CDR3 contains 14 residues. Between the trimmed V and J ends, which lost 0 bases and 5 bases, there was a span of 10 bases. For the CDR3, the DNA is TGTGCCAGCAGCCAAGACCGGGCGGGGGAGACCCAGTACTTC. Its translation: CASSQDRAGETQYF.

This chain joins TRBV30 and TRBJ1-5, with no clear D. The germline gives CDR1 GTSNPN, CDR2 SVGIG (reference sequence). The CDR3 extends over 13 amino acids. V lost 3 bases to trimming and J lost 5 bases, with 11 bases between them. CDR3 loop: CAWSLDGDQPQHF. The CDR3 DNA reads as TGTGCCTGGAGCCTCGACGGGGATCAGCCCCAGCATTTT.

The table lists this clone with many counts. The gene calls are TRBV7-2 and TRBJ2-2, with D possibly being TRBD2 (5 bases). CDR1 and CDR2 (germline): SGHTA, FQGNSA. The CDR3 runs 14 residues. V was pared by 7 bases and J by 5 bases, with 14 bases between. The CDR3 DNA reads as TGTGCCAGCACCTCGGATCCGGGGACCGGGGAGCTGTTTTTT. Its protein product is CASTSDPGTGELFF.

This chain connects TRBV7-3 to TRBJ1-5; no clear D gene. Trimming removed 0 bases at V and 4 bases at J, with 4 bases between. The CDR3 loop spans 13 amino acids. The germline V gene has CDR1 SGHTA and CDR2 FQGTGA. In nucleotides, the CDR3 is TGTGCCAGCAGCTTAACTCCTAATCAGCCCCAGCATTTT. Translated, it gives CASSLTPNQPQHF.

This chain links TRBV2 with TRBJ2-1, with 9 bases aligning to TRBD2. V was clipped by 4 bases and J by 3 bases; unmatched bases: 4. The CDR3 is made up of 15 amino acids. Germline loops: CDR1 SNHLY, CDR2 FYNNEI. CDR3 nucleotide sequence: TGTGCCAGCAGTGTGAGGACTAGCGACTACAATGAGCAGTTCTTC. This sequence encodes CASSVRTSDYNEQFF.

V is TRBV29-1 and J is TRBJ1-5; 7 bases line up with TRBD1. The germline V gene has CDR1 SQVTM and CDR2 ANQGSEA. Trimming at V came to 6 bases and at J to 6 bases, leaving 8 bases not matched to a gene. The length of the CDR3 is 13 residues. In nucleotides, the CDR3 is TGCAGCGTAGGAGACAGGGCCGGTCAGCCCCAGCATTTT. The encoded protein is CSVGDRAGQPQHF.

This sequence joins TRBV7-2 and TRBJ1-2; TRBD1 matches at 8 bases. Germline CDR1 is SGHTA and CDR2 is FQGNSA. The CDR3 loop spans 15 amino acids. Trimming cost V 0 bases and J 8 bases; bases outside gene matches: 8. The CDR3 here is CASSLALTGVEGYTF. In DNA form, the CDR3 reads TGTGCCAGCAGCTTAGCGCTGACAGGGGTTGAAGGCTACACCTTC.

V is TRBV5-4 and J is TRBJ2-4, with 9 bases aligning to TRBD1. CDR3 size: 16 residues. Germline values: CDR1 SGHNT, CDR2 YYREEE (reference sequence). J lost 2 bases, V lost 3 bases, and 6 bases had no gene match. DNA of the CDR3: TGTGCCAGCAGCTCGGGGACAGGGCTATCCAAAAACATTCAGTACTTC. This codes for CASSSGTGLSKNIQYF.